A single sample is the source of the 21 T cell receptor beta chains below, sequenced in a study of cytomegalovirus exposure and HLA in healthy donors. PCR employed 60 Vbeta and 13 Jbeta primers. TCRdb keeps only in-frame clones here, not all; method: immunoSEQ multiplex PCR. This sample has some 180,000 clones, with over 75% found just once. The sample taken for sequencing was PBMCs. The receptors stem from a woman in her 30s in good health and CMV-seronegative.

This sequence joins TRBV11-2 and TRBJ2-1; D gene ambiguous. Trimming cost V 5 bases and J 8 bases, with 19 bases left between them. The CDR3 is made up of 15 amino acids. CDR1 and CDR2 (germline): SGHAT, FQNNGV. Written as DNA, the CDR3 is TGTGCCAGCAGCCCTACCAGCGCCGTTTTAGATGAGCAGTTCTTC. The encoded protein is CASSPTSAVLDEQFF.

This chain connects TRBV5-5 to TRBJ2-2, with TRBD1 identical over 7 bases. This CDR3 comprises 14 residues. The V segment lost 4 bases and the J segment 7 bases; nucleotides outside the gene matches: 7. The germline gives CDR1 SGHKS, CDR2 YYEKEE (reference sequence). This CDR3 reads CASSLGTASGELFF. In nucleotides, the CDR3 is TGTGCCAGCAGCCTAGGGACAGCCAGCGGGGAGCTGTTTTTT.

This clone is a singleton in its sample. This CDR3 reads CASSLFGEGRTEAFF. The CDR3 DNA reads TGTGCCAGCAGCTTATTCGGAGAGGGTCGGACTGAAGCTTTCTTT. The chain employs TRBV11-2 and TRBJ1-1; no reliable D call. V was trimmed by 2 bases and J by 5 bases, leaving 15 bases between them. The CDR3 is 15 amino acids. Germline V gene sequence: CDR1 SGHAT, CDR2 FQNNGV.

This rearrangement joins TRBV5-8 to TRBJ1-2; 10 bases are shared with TRBD1. The junction had 18 bases not matched to a gene; V was cut back by 6 bases and J by 7 bases. CDR3 length equals 17 residues. Germline-derived CDR1 and CDR2 are SGHTS and YDEGEE. The CDR3 spells CASTFERQGAVLSGYTF. The CDR3 bases are TGTGCCAGCACCTTTGAGAGACAGGGGGCGGTACTCTCTGGCTACACCTTC.

The rearrangement links TRBV2 to TRBJ1-4; D remains unclear. V was trimmed by 1 base and J by 8 bases, leaving 11 bases between them. Germline-derived CDR1 and CDR2 are SNHLY and FYNNEI. CDR3 length: 14 amino acids. CDR3 region: CASSEGLLVEKLFF. CDR3 DNA: TGTGCCAGCAGTGAAGGGCTCCTGGTGGAAAAACTGTTTTTT.

J is TRBJ2-3 and V is TRBV7-2; 9 bases are a match to TRBD2. Germline V gene data show CDR1 as SGHTA and CDR2 as FQGNSA. The junction had 9 bases not matched to a gene; V was cut back by 5 bases and J by 6 bases. The CDR3 sequence is 15 residues long. Here the CDR3 DNA reads TGTGCCAGCAGCGTCTTTGGCGGGGGGGTTGATACGCAGTATTTT. Translating it yields CASSVFGGGVDTQYF.

The CDR3 DNA is TGTGCCAGCTCACTCGGGACAGGCCAAGGGGAGACCCAGTACTTC. Translation gives CASSLGTGQGETQYF. The gene calls are TRBV18 and TRBJ2-5, with 8 bases fitting TRBD1. The V segment lost 4 bases and the J segment 5 bases; nucleotides outside the gene matches: 9. Germline values: CDR1 KGHSH, CDR2 LQKENI. The CDR3 has 15 residues.

The chain joins TRBV25-1 to TRBJ2-5; D remains ambiguous. CDR1 and CDR2 from the germline V gene are MGHDK and SYGVNS. The V end was cut by 1 base, the J end by 5 bases, with 8 bases between. The CDR3 is 13 amino acids. CDR3 loop: CASSESVLETQYF. The CDR3 DNA reads TGTGCCAGCAGTGAATCCGTTCTTGAGACCCAGTACTTC.

The genes are TRBV6-1 and TRBJ1-1, with a tentative D call TRBD1 (5 bases). Germline V gene sequence: CDR1 MNHNS, CDR2 SASEGT. V was shortened by 6 bases and J by 2 bases, with 13 bases between the two germline ends. The CDR3 is made up of 14 amino acids. The CDR3 DNA follows: TGTGCCAGCAGCCTAGGGGTTCTAAACACTGAAGCTTTCTTT. This translates into CASSLGVLNTEAFF.

CDR3 residues: CASSRQDKNQPQHF. CDR3 DNA sequence: TGTGCCAGCAGTAGACAGGATAAAAATCAGCCCCAGCATTTT. The rearrangement joins TRBV2 to TRBJ1-5; weak D call: TRBD1 (6 bases). The CDR3 is 14 amino acids. The germline CDR1 and CDR2 sequences are SNHLY and FYNNEI. V gave up 5 bases and J gave up 4 bases, with 12 bases separating them.

The J gene is TRBJ1-4, the V gene TRBV5-1; D is perhaps TRBD1 (6 bases). The CDR3 has 15 amino acids. The V gene lost 0 bases and the J gene lost 8 bases, with 14 bases spanning the gap. CDR1 SGHRS and CDR2 YFSETQ come from the germline V gene. The CDR3 loop is CASSLERGIGEKLFF. As DNA, the CDR3 is TGCGCCAGCAGCTTGGAGAGGGGGATAGGCGAAAAACTGTTTTTT.

The rearrangement links TRBV19 to TRBJ2-7, with TRBD2 identical over 8 bases. The CDR3 has 16 residues. The germline V gene has CDR1 LNHDA and CDR2 SQIVND (reference sequence). Losses at the gene ends were 1 base for V and 2 bases for J; bases not matched to a gene: 7. CDR3 sequence: CASSIGRGGMTYEQYF. DNA for the CDR3: TGTGCCAGTAGTATAGGGCGCGGGGGGATGACCTACGAGCAGTACTTC.

This clone was seen a handful of times. The chain combines TRBV29-1 with TRBJ2-3; possibly TRBD2 for D (5 bases). CDR1 is SQVTM and CDR2 is ANQGSEA in the germline V gene. This CDR3 has 14 residues. Trimming took off 1 base at V and 4 bases at J, with 12 bases between the two ends. CDR3 protein: CSVEVPGSPDTQYF. In nucleotides, the CDR3 is TGCAGCGTTGAAGTTCCGGGGAGCCCAGATACGCAGTATTTT.

The rearrangement links TRBV5-8 to TRBJ1-2; unclear D gene. The CDR3 contains 15 residues. CDR1 and CDR2 (germline): SGHTS, YDEGEE. V was pared by 7 bases and J by 8 bases, with 24 bases between. The CDR3 nucleotides read TGTGCCAGCGTTCCGCCGGGCCCAACGTCGGGGGGCTACACCTTC. Amino acid sequence: CASVPPGPTSGGYTF. The whole variable domain, filled in from reference TRBV5-8 and TRBJ1-2, reads EAGVTQSPTHLIKTRGQQATLRCSPISGHTSVYWYQQALGLGLQFLLWYDEGEERNRGNFPPRFSGRQFPNYSSELNVNALELEDSALYLCASVPPGPTSGGYTFGSGTRLTVV.

The chain links TRBV6-1 to TRBJ1-2, with D unresolved. Trimming pared 1 base from V and 7 bases from J, leaving 19 bases between. CDR3 length: 16 residues. Germline-derived CDR1 and CDR2 are MNHNS and SASEGT. The CDR3 sequence: CASSEVSVGRAGGYTF. CDR3 in DNA: TGTGCCAGCAGTGAAGTGAGTGTTGGAAGGGCGGGTGGCTACACCTTC.

The chain uses TRBV6-1 and TRBJ2-3; 10 bases match TRBD1. Germline CDR1 is MNHNS and CDR2 is SASEGT. The CDR3 is made up of 15 amino acids. The V gene end was trimmed by 7 bases and the J gene end by 4 bases; junction bases not matched to a gene: 8. The CDR3 DNA reads as TGTGCCAGCACTAGACAGGGGGCCCTCCCAGATACGCAGTATTTT. Translated, it gives CASTRQGALPDTQYF.

The chain recombines TRBV4-2 with TRBJ1-1; D remains unclear. CDR1 and CDR2 from the germline V gene are LGHNA and YNFKEQ. The V end lost 0 bases, the J end lost 1 base, and 9 bases lay between the germline ends. The CDR3 is 15 residues long. The CDR3 DNA sequence: TGTGCCAGCAGCCAAGAGAGGCTGGGGAACACTGAAGCTTTCTTT. This sequence encodes CASSQERLGNTEAFF.

This chain joins TRBV19 and TRBJ2-7, with no clear D. V was shortened by 2 bases and J by 3 bases, with 8 bases between the two germline ends. This CDR3 contains 13 residues. Germline V gene sequence: CDR1 LNHDA, CDR2 SQIVND (reference sequence). As DNA, the CDR3 is TGTGCCAGTAGTATATTCGACAACTACGAGCAGTACTTC. Amino acid sequence: CASSIFDNYEQYF.

This clone has only one observation. The gene calls are TRBV5-8 and TRBJ1-5; possible D gene TRBD1, 6 bases. In germline, CDR1 is SGHTS, CDR2 YDEGEE. Trimming took off 1 base at V and 0 bases at J, with 11 bases between the two ends. This CDR3 has 16 amino acids. The CDR3 sequence is CASSLPGDYSNQPQHF. The CDR3 nucleotides are TGTGCCAGCAGCTTGCCAGGGGATTATAGCAATCAGCCCCAGCATTTT.

The chain carries TRBV9 and TRBJ1-2; D is unclear. Germline V CDR1 and CDR2: SGDLS, YYNGEE. The V and J ends lost 5 bases and 8 bases respectively, with 10 bases between them. The CDR3 loop spans 11 amino acids. In DNA, the CDR3 is TGTGCCAGCAGTAGCCTCCGGGGCTACACCTTC. This gives the protein CASSSLRGYTF.

The chain is built from TRBV5-1 and TRBJ1-1; 8 bases are shared with TRBD1. V dropped 4 bases and J dropped 7; count of bases not matched to a gene: 9. This CDR3 has 14 residues. Germline V gene data show CDR1 as SGHRS and CDR2 as YFSETQ. CDR3 coding DNA: TGCGCCAGCAGCCCACTAACAGGGGGAAATGAAGCTTTCTTT. Its translation: CASSPLTGGNEAFF.